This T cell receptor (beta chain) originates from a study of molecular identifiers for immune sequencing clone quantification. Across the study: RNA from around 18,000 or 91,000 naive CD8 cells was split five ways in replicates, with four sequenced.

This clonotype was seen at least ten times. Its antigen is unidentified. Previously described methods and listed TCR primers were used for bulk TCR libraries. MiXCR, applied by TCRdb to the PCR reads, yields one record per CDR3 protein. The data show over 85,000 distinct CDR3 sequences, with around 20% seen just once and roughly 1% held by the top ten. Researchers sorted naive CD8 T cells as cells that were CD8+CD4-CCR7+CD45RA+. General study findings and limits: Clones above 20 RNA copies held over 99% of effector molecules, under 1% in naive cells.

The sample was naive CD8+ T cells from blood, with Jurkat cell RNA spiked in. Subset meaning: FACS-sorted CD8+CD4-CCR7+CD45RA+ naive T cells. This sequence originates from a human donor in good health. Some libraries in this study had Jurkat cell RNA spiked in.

The DNA of the CDR3 is TGTGCCAGCAGCCGGCTAGCGGGAGGCCCCTACGAGCAGTACTTC. Translation gives CASSRLAGGPYEQYF. The V and J genes are TRBV5-5 and TRBJ2-7; 11 bases match TRBD2. The V and J ends lost 4 bases and 2 bases, in that order; junction bases with no gene match: 5. The CDR3 is made up of 15 amino acids. Germline V gene sequence: CDR1 SGHKS, CDR2 YYEKEE (reference sequence).